Sequencing of this T cell receptor (beta chain) was carried out in a study of blood T cell repertoires in COVID-19 (dated by TCRdb to about 2020). Turning to the overall study: Collaborator samples came from the United States, Italy and Spain and covered acute and convalescent phases of COVID-19. A de-identified subject ID, COVID-19 status, age in years and sex were almost always included in the sample metadata. Deeply sampled blood TCRbeta repertoires from subjects exposed to, actively infected with, or recovered from COVID-19 were included in the dataset. The material from the prospective study consisted of cDNA or gDNA derived from T cells, B-cell-depleted T cells, or PBMCs. The samples were drawn from two sources: the first 160 participants of the ongoing ImmuneRACE study, and 1,200 or so subjects contributed by 6 global collaborators. The repertoires were released in a freely available public database intended as a resource for research on the immune response to SARS-CoV-2. Where HLA class I and class II types were available, the types were taken from metadata supplied by the sample provider, not from assay-based typing.

Collaborating institutions collected whole blood in K2EDTA tubes following their own protocols. For TCRbeta analysis, collaborators shipped samples as frozen whole blood, isolated PBMCs, or DNA extracted from either of those sample types. The immunoSEQ Assay, a bias-controlled multiplex PCR, was used to amplify TCRbeta CDR3 regions from genomic DNA. From the authors' description of their analysis: The number of nucleated cells in each sample was estimated by amplification of reference gene primers within the assay. To quantify the absolute abundance of each unique TCRbeta CDR3 rearrangement, sequence reads were collapsed and filtered. Productive Simpson clonality was computed per sample as the square root of Simpson's diversity index over productive rearrangements. This is the immuneACCESS table as TCRdb keeps it, with only in-frame sequences that have V and J called. A part of the clones is gone; compared with another copy, unresolved V genes explain less than half, and the rest is unexplained. That table is the source of V, J and clone size, and D and trimming were worked out from the DNA. Across this sample there are 180,000 or so clones, with more than 70% seen only once. 2% to 3% of the sample lies in the top ten.

CDR1 is given as MDHEN and CDR2 as SYDVKM, both from the germline V gene. V and J are truncated by 3 bases and 0 bases respectively, leaving an intervening sequence of 9 bases. The CDR3 spans 15 residues, from the cysteine through the phenylalanine. The DNA shown is the 45-base CDR3, in frame from base 1. What the study reported, not specific to this receptor: Clinical and demographic metadata were provided uncurated, with the amount varying by source and participant.

Points on this clone: No cognate antigen has been identified for it. No base quality values were provided; no much bigger clone lies one nucleotide off.

The specimen was peripheral blood. Recombination connected TRBV28 to TRBJ1-5; the D segment cannot be called with confidence. This clonotype originated in a man aged 40-50 years with active or convalescent COVID-19. The CDR3 reads CASSLVRYSNQPQHF. Here is the DNA: TGTGCCAGCAGTTTGGTACGGTATAGCAATCAGCCCCAGCATTTT.